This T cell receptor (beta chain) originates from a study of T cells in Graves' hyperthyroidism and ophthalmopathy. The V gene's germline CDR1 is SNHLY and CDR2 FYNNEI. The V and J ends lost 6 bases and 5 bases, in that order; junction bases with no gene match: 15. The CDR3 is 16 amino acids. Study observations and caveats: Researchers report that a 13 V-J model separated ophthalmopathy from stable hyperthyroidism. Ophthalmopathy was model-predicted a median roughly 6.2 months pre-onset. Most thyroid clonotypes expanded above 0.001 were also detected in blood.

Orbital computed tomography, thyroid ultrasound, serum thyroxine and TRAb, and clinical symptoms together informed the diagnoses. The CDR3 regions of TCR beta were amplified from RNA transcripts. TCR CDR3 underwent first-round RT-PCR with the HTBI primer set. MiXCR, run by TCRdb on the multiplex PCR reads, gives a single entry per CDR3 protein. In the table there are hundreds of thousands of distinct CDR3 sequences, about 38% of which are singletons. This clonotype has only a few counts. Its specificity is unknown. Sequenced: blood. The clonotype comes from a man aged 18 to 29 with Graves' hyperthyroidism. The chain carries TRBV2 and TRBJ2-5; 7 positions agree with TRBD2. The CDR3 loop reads CASRSVRGRAGETQYF. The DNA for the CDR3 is TGTGCCAGCAGATCTGTCAGAGGGAGGGCGGGGGAGACCCAGTACTTC.